In its sample, the clone carrying this TCR beta chain was seen a few times. Its antigen is unknown. The data belong to a study of cytomegalovirus exposure and HLA in healthy donors. Across the study: Of the donors genotyped, approximately 400 in all, 81% fell in the Caucasian-associated ancestry cluster. General study findings and limits: Associated with HLA alleles at 0.05 false discovery rate in a later analysis were fewer than 20,000 TCR beta sequences. In vitro data verified a few CMV-associated chains as specific for CMV antigens.

PCR amplification relied on 60 Vbeta primers (plus 13 Jbeta primers). The repertoire was sequenced with immunoSEQ multiplex PCR; TCRdb's copy has only in-frame clones and lacks some. Here the sample spans about 130,000 clones, about 9.1% being singletons. The TCR comes from a woman between 40 and 55 years old in good health and CMV-seropositive. Input material: PBMCs.

CDR3 sequence: CASSVQRGELFF. The CDR3 DNA reads as TGTGCCAGTAGTGTACAACGCGGGGAGCTGTTTTTT. V gene TRBV19 combines with J gene TRBJ2-2; D unclear. CDR3 length: 12 amino acids. CDR1 LNHDA and CDR2 SQIVND come from the germline V gene (reference sequence). Trimming took 5 bases from V and 7 from J, leaving 8 bases between them.